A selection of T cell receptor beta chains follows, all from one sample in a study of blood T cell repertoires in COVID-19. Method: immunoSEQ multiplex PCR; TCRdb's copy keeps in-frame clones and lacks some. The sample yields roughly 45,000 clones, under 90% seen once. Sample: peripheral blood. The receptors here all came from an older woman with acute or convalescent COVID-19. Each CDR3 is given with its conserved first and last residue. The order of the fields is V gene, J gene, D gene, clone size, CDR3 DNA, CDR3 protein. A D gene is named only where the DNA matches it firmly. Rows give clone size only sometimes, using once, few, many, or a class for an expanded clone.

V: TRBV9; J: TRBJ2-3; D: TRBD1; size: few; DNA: TGTGCCAGCAGCGCCCGGGACAGGACCCATACGCAGTATTTT; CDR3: CASSARDRTHTQYF
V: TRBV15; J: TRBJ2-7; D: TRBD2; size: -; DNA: TGTGCCACCAGTAAAGCGGGGGATTACTACGAGCAGTACTTC; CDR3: CATSKAGDYYEQYF
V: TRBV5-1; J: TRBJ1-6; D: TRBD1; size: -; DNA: TGCGCCAGCAGCGGCGGGACAGGAGAGAATTCACCCCTCCACTTT; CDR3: CASSGGTGENSPLHF
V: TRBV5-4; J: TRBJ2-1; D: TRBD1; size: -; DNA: TGTGCCAGCAGCTTGGCGCAGGGGGCGATTAATGAGCAGTTCTTC; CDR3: CASSLAQGAINEQFF
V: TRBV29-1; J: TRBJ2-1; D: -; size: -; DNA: TGCAGCGTCCCTCCCCCTCAGGGTATGGGATACAATGAGCAGTTCTTC; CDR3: CSVPPPQGMGYNEQFF
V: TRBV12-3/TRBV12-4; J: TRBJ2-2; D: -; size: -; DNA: TGTGCCAGCATTCTACTTGAGACCGGGGAGCTGTTTTTT; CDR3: CASILLETGELFF
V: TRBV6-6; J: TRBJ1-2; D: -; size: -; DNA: TGTGCCAGCGCGAGGCAGGGAACCTATGGCTACACCTTC; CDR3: CASARQGTYGYTF
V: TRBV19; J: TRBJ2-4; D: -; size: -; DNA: TGTGCCAGTATGGGTGACTATACCAAAAACATTCAGTACTTC; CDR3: CASMGDYTKNIQYF
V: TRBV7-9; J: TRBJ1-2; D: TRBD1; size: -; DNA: TGTGCCAGCAGCTTAATGAGGCCCGAGAAGGGGGCTCCTCGGTCTGGCTACACCTTC; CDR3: CASSLMRPEKGAPRSGYTF
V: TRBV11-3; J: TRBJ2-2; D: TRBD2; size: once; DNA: TGTGCCAGCAGCTCAGGGACTAGCGGGAGATCGGGGGAGCTGTTTTTT; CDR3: CASSSGTSGRSGELFF
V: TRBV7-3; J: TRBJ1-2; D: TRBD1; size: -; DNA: TGTGCCAGCAGCTTGGACAGGGACGGCTATGGCTACACCTTC; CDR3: CASSLDRDGYGYTF
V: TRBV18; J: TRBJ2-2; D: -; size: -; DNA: TGTGCCAGCTCACGATCATTAGGGGCGAGCACCGGGGAGCTGTTTTTT; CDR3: CASSRSLGASTGELFF
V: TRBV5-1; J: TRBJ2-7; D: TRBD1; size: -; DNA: TGCGCCAGCAGCTCCGGGACAGTAAGCTCCTACGAGCAGTACTTC; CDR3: CASSSGTVSSYEQYF
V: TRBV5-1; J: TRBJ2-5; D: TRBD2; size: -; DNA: TGCGCCAGCAGCCTTGGACTAGCGGGGGCCGGAGAGACCCAGTACTTC; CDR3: CASSLGLAGAGETQYF
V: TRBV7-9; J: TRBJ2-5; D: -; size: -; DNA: TGTGCCAGCAGCTATAGCGCGGGTACCGGGGAGACCCAGTACTTC; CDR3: CASSYSAGTGETQYF
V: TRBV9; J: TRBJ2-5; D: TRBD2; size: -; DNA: TGTGCCAGCAGCGTAGCGGGAGGGTTTTTGGAGACCCAGTACTTC; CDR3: CASSVAGGFLETQYF